The clone carrying this TCR beta chain was counted at least ten times. Newly diagnosed patients aged 18 to 65 had hyperthyroidism of under 2 months' duration. Patients were excluded for uncontrolled infection, other autoimmune disease, pregnancy or lactation. Diagnosing involved the use of clinical symptoms, serum thyroxine and TRAb, thyroid ultrasound and orbital computed tomography. The entry originates in a study of T cells in Graves' hyperthyroidism and ophthalmopathy. Overall study: At initial diagnosis, before any treatment had begun, peripheral blood was obtained.

From RNA transcripts, TCR beta CDR3 regions were amplified. An initial round of RT-PCR targeting the TCR CDR3 relied on the HTBI primer set. TCRdb re-called the multiplex PCR reads with MiXCR, one entry per CDR3 protein. Among about 690,000 distinct CDR3 sequences listed, 15% to 20% were seen once. Source material: blood. This TCR came from a man over 45 with Graves' hyperthyroidism.

The CDR3 loop reads CASRADRDTGELFF. For the CDR3, the DNA is TGCGCCAGCAGGGCGGACAGGGACACCGGGGAGCTGTTTTTT. V gene TRBV5-1 combines with J gene TRBJ2-2, with 8 bases fitting TRBD1. V lost 5 bases and J lost 3; bases outside the gene matches: 3. The germline V gene encodes CDR1 SGHRS and CDR2 YFSETQ. This CDR3 region has 14 residues.